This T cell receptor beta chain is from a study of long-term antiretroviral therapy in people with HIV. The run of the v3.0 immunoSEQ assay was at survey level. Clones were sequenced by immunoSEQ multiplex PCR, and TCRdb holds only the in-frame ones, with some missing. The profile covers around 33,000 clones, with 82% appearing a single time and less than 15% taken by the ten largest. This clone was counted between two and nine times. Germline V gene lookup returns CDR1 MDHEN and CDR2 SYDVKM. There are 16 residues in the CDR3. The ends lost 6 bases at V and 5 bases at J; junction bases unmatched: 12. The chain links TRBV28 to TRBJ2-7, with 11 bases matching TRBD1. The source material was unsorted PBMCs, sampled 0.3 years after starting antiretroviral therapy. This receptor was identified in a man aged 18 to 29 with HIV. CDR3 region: CASSLPGTGGGDEQYF. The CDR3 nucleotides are TGTGCCAGCAGCCTACCTGGGACAGGGGGAGGGGACGAGCAGTACTTC.